This record looks at one TCR beta chain sequence and its context. The table came from immunoSEQ multiplex PCR; TCRdb's copy has only in-frame clones and leaves some out. This sample yields 53,000 or so clones, of which about 89% are seen a single time; 0.3% to 0.4% belongs to the top ten. The sample is drawn from a study of OX40 agonist ivuxolimab in advanced cancers. Study summary: Ivuxolimab doses were 0.01, 0.1, 0.3, 1.5, 3 or 10 mg/kg every 2 weeks.

Germline V gene lookup returns CDR1 GTSNPN and CDR2 SVGIG (reference sequence). The CDR3 has 11 residues. Sequences were derived from CD4+ or CD8+ T cells sorted from blood, sampled in a trial of the OX40 agonist ivuxolimab. The chain couples TRBV30 to TRBJ2-1, with 10 positions matching TRBD2. The receptor comes from an adult with an advanced solid tumor such as melanoma, head and neck, liver or kidney cancer. As DNA, the CDR3 is TGTACTAGCGGGACCTACAATGAGCAGTTCTTC. Protein sequence: CTSGTYNEQFF. Combining the CDR3 with reference TRBV30 and TRBJ2-1 gives the whole variable domain SQTIHQWPATLVQPVGSPLSLECTVEGTSNPNLYWYRQAAGRGLQLLFYSVGIGQISSEVPQNLSASRPQDRQFILSSKKLLLSDSGFYLCTSGTYNEQFFGPGTRLTVL.